Detailed here is one T cell receptor (beta chain). No cognate antigen has been identified for it. It has no much larger one-base neighbor in the sample; base qualities were not kept. V and J are truncated by 4 bases and 6 bases respectively, leaving an intervening sequence of 19 bases. The CDR3 runs 15 residues from the cysteine to the phenylalanine. Of all the DNA, just the CDR3 is kept, 45 bases in frame from base 1. The germline V gene (reference sequence) gives CDR1 as MNHEY and CDR2 as SMNVEV. These data are taken from a study of T cell responses to AZD1222 COVID-19 vaccine (TCRdb year 2021). General notes on the study: AZD1222 recipients given second doses at about 4 weeks or at about 12 weeks were pooled, since spike-specific TCR depth and breadth were not found to differ between the two schedules. A total of under 250 trial participants underwent TCR sequencing, of whom more than 200 had received two doses of AZD1222 and around 25 had received two doses of the MenACWY control vaccine. Trial participants were enrolled by age into subgroups of 18-55, 56-69 and 70-plus years, and around 150, 29 and 61 TCR-sequenced participants, respectively, were included in these subgroups. General study outcomes and caveats: Participants were mostly white British, with more females than males. The authors suggested clonal diversity may have been underestimated. CD4 TCRs associated with the vaccine covered the entire spike protein, and the dominant responses were in regions 160-218 and 743-854. Because no samples from the day 14 peak response were available, repertoires could be characterized only after the peak T cell response. After two AZD1222 doses, both the breadth and the depth of spike-specific TCRs were significantly higher than at day 0 and than in MenACWY recipients. In the small 56-69-year group, the increase in depth fell short of significance, most likely because of low power. Nearly half of unique spike-specific TCRs reportedly recognized epitopes outside regions mutated in the B.1.351 and B.1.1.7 variants. Conclusions about previously exposed vaccinees were limited because only 5 or 6 AZD1222 recipients were SARS-CoV-2 seropositive at baseline.

The CDR3 regions of human TCRbeta chains were analyzed by immunosequencing. Under the source paper's analysis protocol: TCRs in the repertoires were compared against a reference library of SARS-CoV-2-specific TCRs that had been generated with the MIRA antigen-specificity platform. Breadth was defined as the fraction of unique TCRs that were SARS-CoV-2-associated. Depth was defined as the fraction of total T cells that were SARS-CoV-2-associated. Using the MIRA data, each spike-specific TCR was mapped to the spike region that the TCR reacts to and placed in a CD4 or CD8 class. Log10-transformed breadth and depth values were compared by one-way ANOVA with Sidak's multiple comparisons tests. TCRdb mirrors the immuneACCESS table, restricted to in-frame sequences. Some clones are absent from its copies; in checked studies, under half trace to an unresolved V gene, and the reason for the others is unknown. V, J and clone size were drawn from that table, and D and trimming were deduced from the DNA. The sample table contains approximately 160,000 clones; only one count was recorded for 90% of them. About 2.6% of the sample is held by the ten biggest clonotypes.

In light of the paper, this sample's time point label describes: baseline before first vaccination. The vaccinee samples were drawn from two UK trials, COV001 and COV002, one of which was a single-blind randomized controlled phase 2/3 trial testing AZD1222 (ChAdOx1 nCoV-19) in healthy adults. For TCRbeta chain sequencing, PBMC samples from trial participants were taken at day 0 and at day 28 after the second dose. The clonotype comes from an adult in good health. The sequencing used peripheral blood, collected on day 0 of AZD1222 vaccination. Recombination linked TRBV27 to TRBJ2-7, with a tentative D gene TRBD2 over 6 matching bases. The nucleotide sequence is given as TGTGCCAGCAGTTCCCCCACCGGGGGAATAAGCGAGCAGTACTTC. Its protein is CASSSPTGGISEQYF.